This T cell receptor (beta chain) was documented in a study of blood T cells in healthy people across ages. A second about 6 to 11 cycle PCR used barcoded and J-beta primers. TCRdb independently ran MiXCR on the 5' RACE reads; one entry per CDR3 protein. The sample holds 630,000 or so distinct CDR3 sequences, roughly 31% seen once. Findings and limits, study-wide: CMV infection status of these donors was not known.

V lost 5 bases, J lost 5 bases, and 16 bases lay in between. Germline V lookup: CDR1 SEHNR, CDR2 FQNEAQ (reference sequence). The CDR3 totals 14 residues. This clonotype appeared many times. Its antigen is undetermined. The receptor comes from a woman of 80 years or more in good health. V and J are TRBV7-9 and TRBJ2-7; D might be TRBD1 or TRBD2, each matching 5 bases. Sequencing used blood. CDR3 DNA sequence: TGTGCCAGCAGCGGGGACGGGTATGGGCACGAGCAGTACTTC. The encoded protein is CASSGDGYGHEQYF.